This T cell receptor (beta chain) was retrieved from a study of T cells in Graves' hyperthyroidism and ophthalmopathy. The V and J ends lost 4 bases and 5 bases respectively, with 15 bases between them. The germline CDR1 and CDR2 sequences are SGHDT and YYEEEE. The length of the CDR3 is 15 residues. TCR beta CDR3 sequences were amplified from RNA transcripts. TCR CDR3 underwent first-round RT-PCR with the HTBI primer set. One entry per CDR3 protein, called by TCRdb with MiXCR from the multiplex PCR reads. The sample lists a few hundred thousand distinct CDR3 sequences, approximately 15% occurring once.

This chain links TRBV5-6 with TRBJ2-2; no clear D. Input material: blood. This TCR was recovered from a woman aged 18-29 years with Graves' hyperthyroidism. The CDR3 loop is CASSRYRTGTGELFF. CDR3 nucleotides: TGTGCCAGCAGCCGCTATAGGACCGGGACCGGGGAGCTGTTTTTT.